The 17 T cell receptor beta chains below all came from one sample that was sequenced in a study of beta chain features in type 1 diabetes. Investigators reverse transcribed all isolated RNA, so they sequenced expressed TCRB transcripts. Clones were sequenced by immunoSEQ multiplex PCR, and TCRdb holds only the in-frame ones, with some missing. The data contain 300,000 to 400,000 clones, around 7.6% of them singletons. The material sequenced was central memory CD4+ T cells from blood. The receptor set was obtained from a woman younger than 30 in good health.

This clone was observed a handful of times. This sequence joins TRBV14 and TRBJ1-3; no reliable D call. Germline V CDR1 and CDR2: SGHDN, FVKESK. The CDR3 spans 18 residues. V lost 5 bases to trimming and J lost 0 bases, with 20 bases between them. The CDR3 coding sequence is TGTGCCAGCAGCTTAGGACCTGCGCGGCGCCTCTCTGGAAACACCATATATTTT. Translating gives CASSLGPARRLSGNTIYF.

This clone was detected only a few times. CDR3 in DNA: TGTGCCAGCAGGATCGACAGGGCGTATGAAGCTTTCTTT. As protein: CASRIDRAYEAFF. This chain uses TRBV2 with TRBJ1-1, with 7 bases fitting TRBD1. With V trimmed by 6 bases and J by 7 bases, 8 bases remained unmatched. Germline CDR1 reads SNHLY; CDR2 reads FYNNEI. The CDR3 sequence is 13 residues long. The whole variable domain, remainder taken from reference TRBV2 and TRBJ1-1, is EPEVTQTPSHQVTQMGQEVILRCVPISNHLYFYWYRQILGQKVEFLVSFYNNEISEKSEIFDDQFSVERPDGSNFTLKIRSTKLEDSAMYFCASRIDRAYEAFFGQGTRLTVV.

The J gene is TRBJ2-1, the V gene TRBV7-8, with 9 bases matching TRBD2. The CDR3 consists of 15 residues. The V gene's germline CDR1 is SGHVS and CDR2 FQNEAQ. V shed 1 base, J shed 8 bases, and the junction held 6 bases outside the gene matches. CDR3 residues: CASSLGLAATHEQFF. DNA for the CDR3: TGTGCCAGCAGCTTAGGACTAGCGGCAACCCATGAGCAGTTCTTC.

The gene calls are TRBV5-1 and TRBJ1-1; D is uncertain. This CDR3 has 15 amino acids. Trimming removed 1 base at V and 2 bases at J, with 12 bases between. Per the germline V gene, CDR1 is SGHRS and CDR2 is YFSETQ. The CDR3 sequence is CASSLLDHTNTEAFF. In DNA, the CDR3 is TGCGCCAGCAGCTTGTTAGACCACACCAACACTGAAGCTTTCTTT.

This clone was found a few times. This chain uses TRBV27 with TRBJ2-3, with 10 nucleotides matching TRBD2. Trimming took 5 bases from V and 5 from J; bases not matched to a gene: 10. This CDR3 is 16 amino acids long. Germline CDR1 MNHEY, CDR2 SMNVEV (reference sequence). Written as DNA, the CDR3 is TGTGCCAGCAGTCCATTGAGCGGGAGGGCCAAAGATACGCAGTATTTT. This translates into CASSPLSGRAKDTQYF.

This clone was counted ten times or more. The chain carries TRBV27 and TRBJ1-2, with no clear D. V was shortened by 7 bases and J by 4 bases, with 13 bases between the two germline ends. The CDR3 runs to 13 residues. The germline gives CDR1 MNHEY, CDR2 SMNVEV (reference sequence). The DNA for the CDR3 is TGTGCCAGCAAGCCAAAGGGTCCCTATGGCTACACCTTC. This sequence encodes CASKPKGPYGYTF.

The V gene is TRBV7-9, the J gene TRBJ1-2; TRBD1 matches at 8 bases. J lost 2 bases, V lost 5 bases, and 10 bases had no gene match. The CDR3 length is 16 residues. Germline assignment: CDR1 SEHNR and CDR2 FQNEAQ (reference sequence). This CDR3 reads CASSGTGQGVNYGYTF. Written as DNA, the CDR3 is TGTGCCAGCAGCGGGACAGGACAGGGCGTGAACTATGGCTACACCTTC.

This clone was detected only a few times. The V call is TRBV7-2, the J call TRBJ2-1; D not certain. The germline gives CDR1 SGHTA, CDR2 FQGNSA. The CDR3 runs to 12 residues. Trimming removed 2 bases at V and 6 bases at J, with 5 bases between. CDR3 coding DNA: TGTGCCAGCAGCTTAAATGTCAATGAGCAGTTCTTC. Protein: CASSLNVNEQFF.

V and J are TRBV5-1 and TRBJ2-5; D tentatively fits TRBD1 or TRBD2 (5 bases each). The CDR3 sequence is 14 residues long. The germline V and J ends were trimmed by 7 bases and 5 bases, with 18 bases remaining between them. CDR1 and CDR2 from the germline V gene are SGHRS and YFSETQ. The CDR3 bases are TGCGCCAGCGGGTTGGACCTTTGGGGGGAGACCCAGTACTTC. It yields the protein CASGLDLWGETQYF.

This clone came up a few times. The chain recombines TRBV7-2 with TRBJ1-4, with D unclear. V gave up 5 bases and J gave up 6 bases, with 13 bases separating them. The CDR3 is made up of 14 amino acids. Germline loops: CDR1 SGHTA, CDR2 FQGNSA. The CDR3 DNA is TGTGCCAGCAGCACTCGAAGTGGGGATGAAAAACTGTTTTTT. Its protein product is CASSTRSGDEKLFF.

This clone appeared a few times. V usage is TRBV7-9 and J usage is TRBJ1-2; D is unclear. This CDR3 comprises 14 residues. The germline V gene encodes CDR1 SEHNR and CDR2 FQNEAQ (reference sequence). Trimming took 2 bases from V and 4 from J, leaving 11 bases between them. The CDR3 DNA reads TGTGCCAGCAGCTTATACGGCAGCCCCTATGGCTACACCTTC. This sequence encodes CASSLYGSPYGYTF.

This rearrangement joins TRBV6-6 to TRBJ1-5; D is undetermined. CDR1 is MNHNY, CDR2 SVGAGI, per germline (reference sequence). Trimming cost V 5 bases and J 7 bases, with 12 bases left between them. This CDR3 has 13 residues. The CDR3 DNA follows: TGTGCCAGCAGTGCAAACAAGGACCAGCCCCAGCATTTT. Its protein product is CASSANKDQPQHF.

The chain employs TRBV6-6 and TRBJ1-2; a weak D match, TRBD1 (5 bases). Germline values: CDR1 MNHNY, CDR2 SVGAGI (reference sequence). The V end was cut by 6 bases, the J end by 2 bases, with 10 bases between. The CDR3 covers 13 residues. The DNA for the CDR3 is TGTGCCAGCAGCCTGGACATGAACTATGGCTACACCTTC. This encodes CASSLDMNYGYTF.

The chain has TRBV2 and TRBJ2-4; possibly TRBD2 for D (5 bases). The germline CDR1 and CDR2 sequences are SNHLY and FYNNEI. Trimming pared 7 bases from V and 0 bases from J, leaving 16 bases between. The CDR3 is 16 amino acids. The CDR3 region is CASNGVGGLAKNIQYF. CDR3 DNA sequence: TGTGCCAGCAATGGGGTTGGAGGATTAGCCAAAAACATTCAGTACTTC. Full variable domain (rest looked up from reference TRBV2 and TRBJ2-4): EPEVTQTPSHQVTQMGQEVILRCVPISNHLYFYWYRQILGQKVEFLVSFYNNEISEKSEIFDDQFSVERPDGSNFTLKIRSTKLEDSAMYFCASNGVGGLAKNIQYFGAGTRLSVL.

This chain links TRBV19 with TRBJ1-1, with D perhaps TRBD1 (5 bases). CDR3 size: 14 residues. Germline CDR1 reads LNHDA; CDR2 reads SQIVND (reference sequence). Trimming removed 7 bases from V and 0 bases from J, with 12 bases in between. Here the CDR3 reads CASNSAGMNTEAFF. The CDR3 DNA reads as TGTGCCAGTAATTCGGCAGGGATGAACACTGAAGCTTTCTTT.

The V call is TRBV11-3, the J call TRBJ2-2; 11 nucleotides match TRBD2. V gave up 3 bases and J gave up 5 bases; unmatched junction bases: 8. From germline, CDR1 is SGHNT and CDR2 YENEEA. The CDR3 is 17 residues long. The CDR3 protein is CASSFGEGLADTGELFF. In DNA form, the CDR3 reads TGTGCCAGCAGCTTTGGTGAGGGACTAGCGGATACCGGGGAGCTGTTTTTT.

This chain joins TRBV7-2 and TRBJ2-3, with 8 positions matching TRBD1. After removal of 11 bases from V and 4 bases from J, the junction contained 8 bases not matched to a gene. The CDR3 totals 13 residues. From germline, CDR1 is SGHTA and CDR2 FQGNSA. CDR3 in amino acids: CAQHGTGPDTQYF. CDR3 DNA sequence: TGTGCCCAACACGGGACAGGCCCAGATACGCAGTATTTT.